One and the same sample provided the 8 T cell receptor beta chains below, sequenced in a study of shared T cell receptors in the human thymus. TCRdb's table, derived via immunoSEQ multiplex PCR, lists solely in-frame clones and lacks some. Of roughly 710,000 clones in the sample, roughly 88% were seen once. The sample also formed part of further work on human thymus T cells.

The material sequenced was thymocytes. The receptors were gathered from a girl in the first two years of life with a congenital heart defect.

The chain couples TRBV5-4 to TRBJ2-5; TRBD2 matches 7 bases. This CDR3 contains 17 residues. V was clipped by 0 bases and J by 5 bases; unmatched bases: 13. CDR1 and CDR2 (germline): SGHNT, YYREEE (reference sequence). CDR3 coding DNA: TGTGCCAGCAGCTTGGAAGAGACTAGCAAGGTCGGGGAGACCCAGTACTTC. Encoded protein: CASSLEETSKVGETQYF.

This clone was picked up a small number of times. The rearrangement links TRBV2 to TRBJ2-3; possibly TRBD2 for D (6 bases). From germline, CDR1 is SNHLY and CDR2 FYNNEI. This CDR3 is built from 16 residues. Deletions cut 4 bases from V and 2 bases from J, with 16 bases between. The chain's CDR3 is CASSVSSDEFTDTQYF. Written as DNA, the CDR3 is TGTGCCAGCAGTGTCTCTAGCGACGAATTCACAGATACGCAGTATTTT.

V gene TRBV19 combines with J gene TRBJ1-1, with a tentative D call TRBD1 (5 bases). The CDR3 is made up of 13 amino acids. Between the trimmed V and J ends, which lost 7 bases and 3 bases, there was a span of 12 bases. Germline CDR1 is LNHDA and CDR2 is SQIVND (reference sequence). CDR3 nucleotide sequence: TGTGCCAGTAATTCAGGGCTATACACTGAAGCTTTCTTT. This sequence encodes CASNSGLYTEAFF.

This chain uses TRBV28 with TRBJ2-7, with 9 bases matching TRBD1. CDR3 size: 16 residues. CDR1 is MDHEN and CDR2 is SYDVKM in the germline V gene. V shed 6 bases, J shed 2 bases, and the junction held 11 bases outside the gene matches. CDR3: CASRSTRDRVPYEQYF. The DNA for the CDR3 is TGTGCCAGCAGGTCGACCCGGGACAGGGTCCCCTACGAGCAGTACTTC.

V is TRBV4-1 and J is TRBJ1-4; 12 nucleotides line up with TRBD1. CDR3 size: 18 residues. Germline V gene lookup returns CDR1 MGHRA and CDR2 YSYEKL. Trimming at V came to 5 bases and at J to 3 bases, leaving 10 bases not matched to a gene. CDR3 sequence: CASSSRDRGQKANEKLFF. CDR3 bases: TGCGCCAGCAGCTCCCGGGACAGGGGGCAGAAGGCTAATGAAAAACTGTTTTTT.

This clone was recorded a few times. V is TRBV5-5 and J is TRBJ2-3; 12 positions match TRBD2. The CDR3 loop spans 18 amino acids. The V segment lost 4 bases and the J segment 3 bases; nucleotides outside the gene matches: 12. Germline V lookup: CDR1 SGHKS, CDR2 YYEKEE (reference sequence). CDR3 DNA: TGTGCCAGCAGCCTGGGGTCTAGCGGGGGGGTCGGGACAGATACGCAGTATTTT. It yields the protein CASSLGSSGGVGTDTQYF.

The gene calls are TRBV2 and TRBJ1-2, with D perhaps TRBD1 (6 bases). Germline-derived CDR1 and CDR2 are SNHLY and FYNNEI. The CDR3 consists of 14 residues. V was trimmed by 4 bases and J by 7 bases, leaving 16 bases between them. The CDR3 DNA sequence: TGTGCCAGCAGTGCATACGCAGGGGCGGGTGGCTACACCTTC. Translated, it gives CASSAYAGAGGYTF. Drawing the rest from reference TRBV2 and TRBJ1-2, the complete variable domain is EPEVTQTPSHQVTQMGQEVILRCVPISNHLYFYWYRQILGQKVEFLVSFYNNEISEKSEIFDDQFSVERPDGSNFTLKIRSTKLEDSAMYFCASSAYAGAGGYTFGSGTRLTVV.

This chain joins TRBV2 and TRBJ2-5; TRBD1 matches at 9 bases. Trimming at V came to 7 bases and at J to 5 bases, leaving 5 bases not matched to a gene. Germline CDR1 reads SNHLY; CDR2 reads FYNNEI. The CDR3 consists of 13 residues. The CDR3 region is CASTDRGWETQYF. The CDR3 DNA follows: TGTGCCAGCACTGACAGGGGGTGGGAGACCCAGTACTTC.